The rows below give T cell receptor beta chains drawn from one sample of a study of shared clonotypes between healthy human individuals. Clones were read by immunoSEQ multiplex PCR, and TCRdb kept only the in-frame ones, dropping some. The sample consists of 2 million to 2.5 million clones, over 85% of them appearing once. Input material: naive CD4+ T cells from PBMCs. These TCRs come from a man younger than 30 in good health. Some clones in this sample may be carry-over from other donors' samples. Each CDR3 is given with its conserved first and last residue. D genes are given only for firm matches. Only part of the rows carry a size: once, few, many, or a class if the clone is expanded.

NA	NA	TRBJ2-3	TRBV5-1	TGCGCCAGCAGCTTGGTGGGGGCGGTTGGGACAGATACGCAGTATTTT	CASSLVGAVGTDTQYF
NA	NA	TRBJ2-7	TRBV6-5	TGTGCCAGCAGGGGGAACTACGAGCAGTACTTC	CASRGNYEQYF
NA	NA	TRBJ2-7	TRBV19	TGTGCCAGTAGTATAGGCAGGGATACCTACGAGCAGTACTTC	CASSIGRDTYEQYF
NA	NA	TRBJ2-7	TRBV19	TGTGCCAGTAGTATCCCTCCCTACGAGCAGTACTTC	CASSIPPYEQYF
NA	TRBD1	TRBJ2-3	TRBV6-1	TGTGCCAGCAGTGAAGCGCTTCTGGACAGGGAAAAAGATACGCAGTATTTT	CASSEALLDREKDTQYF
NA	NA	TRBJ2-3	TRBV29-1	TGCAGCGCATCGGGCGACAGGACCACCCGCCGCACAGATACGCAGTATTTT	CSASGDRTTRRTDTQYF
NA	TRBD1	TRBJ2-7	TRBV5-1	TGCGCCAGCAGCTCGCAGACAGGGCCAGGCGAGCAGTACTTC	CASSSQTGPGEQYF
NA	TRBD2	TRBJ2-3	TRBV5-5	TGTGCCAGCAGCGAAAGGTTCGCGGGAGGGCCGGTAGATACGCAGTATTTT	CASSERFAGGPVDTQYF
NA	NA	TRBJ2-1	TRBV15	TGTGCCACCAGCTCCTTGGGTCGGGCCTCCTACAATGAGCAGTTCTTC	CATSSLGRASYNEQFF
NA	NA	TRBJ2-5	TRBV29-1	TGCAGCGCCGAAGTGGGGGAGACCCAGTACTTC	CSAEVGETQYF
NA	TRBD1	TRBJ2-7	TRBV28	TGTGCCAGCAGCCTTGGCCCCAGACAGGGGGCTATCGGCGAGCAGTACTTC	CASSLGPRQGAIGEQYF
NA	TRBD1	TRBJ1-1	TRBV2	TGTGCCAGCAGGAGCCAAGACAGGGGGATTTACACTGAAGCTTTCTTT	CASRSQDRGIYTEAFF
NA	TRBD2	TRBJ2-1	TRBV4-1	TGCGCCAGCAGCCAAGAATCGCTAGCGGGAAGTAATGAGCAGTTCTTC	CASSQESLAGSNEQFF
NA	NA	TRBJ2-5	TRBV5-6	TGTGCCAGCAGCTTAGGGAACCGCCGAGGGACCCAGTACTTC	CASSLGNRRGTQYF
NA	NA	TRBJ1-1	TRBV21-1	TGTGCCAGCAGCAAAGTGGCGGTTTACAGAAACACTGAAGCTTTCTTT	CASSKVAVYRNTEAFF
once	NA	TRBJ2-3	TRBV7-3	TGTGCCAGCAGCTTACTGGGAGTCAGCACAGATACGCAGTATTTT	CASSLLGVSTDTQYF
NA	TRBD1	TRBJ2-5	TRBV5-8	TGTGCCAGCAGCTCAAGGGCAGGGGGCCGTGAGACCCAGTACTTC	CASSSRAGGRETQYF
NA	TRBD1	TRBJ2-3	TRBV11-2	TGTGCCAGCAGCATGAGAACAGGGGTCCGGGCAGATACGCAGTATTTT	CASSMRTGVRADTQYF
NA	NA	TRBJ2-2	TRBV6-4	TGTGCCAGCAGTGAAACGCCGATTGGGTCCGGGGAGCTGTTTTTT	CASSETPIGSGELFF
NA	NA	TRBJ1-4	TRBV19	TGTGCCAGTAGTATCCTGGGTACAACTAATGAAAAACTGTTTTTT	CASSILGTTNEKLFF
NA	TRBD1	TRBJ1-2	TRBV27	TGTGCCAGCAGTTCGGGACAGGGGTTTGGCTACACCTTC	CASSSGQGFGYTF
NA	TRBD1	TRBJ2-7	TRBV9	TGTGCCAGCAGCGCCCTACCGGGACAGATCTACGAGCAGTACTTC	CASSALPGQIYEQYF
NA	TRBD1	TRBJ2-3	TRBV7-9	TGTGCCAGCAGTCGACAGGGGATTAGCACAGATACGCAGTATTTT	CASSRQGISTDTQYF
NA	NA	TRBJ1-3	TRBV5-1	TGCGCCAGCAGCTTGGGGGACACAGGAAACACCATATATTTT	CASSLGDTGNTIYF
NA	NA	TRBJ1-3	TRBV19	TGTGCCAGTACTGGGGAGAGGGGGAAGGCTGGAAACACCATATATTTT	CASTGERGKAGNTIYF
NA	NA	TRBJ1-2	TRBV10-3	TGTGCCATCAGTGAGGGGCAGGGGTATGGCTACACCTTC	CAISEGQGYGYTF
NA	TRBD1	TRBJ2-7	TRBV10-3	TGTGCCATCAGTGAGTCCGGGACAGCCAGTACCTACGAGCAGTACTTC	CAISESGTASTYEQYF
NA	NA	TRBJ2-1	TRBV16	TGTGCCAGCAGCCAATCGTCTGTGGTGGGCTACAATGAGCAGTTCTTC	CASSQSSVVGYNEQFF
NA	NA	TRBJ2-5	TRBV19	TGTGCCAGTAGTATACAGGCCGGGACCCAGTACTTC	CASSIQAGTQYF
NA	TRBD1	TRBJ2-7	TRBV10-3	TGTGCCATTACCCATGACAGGGAGTCCGAGCAGTACTTC	CAITHDRESEQYF
NA	TRBD2	TRBJ2-3	TRBV4-2	TGTGCCAGCAGCCTAGGGACTAGCGGGAGTCTAGGCGCAGATACGCAGTATTTT	CASSLGTSGSLGADTQYF
NA	TRBD1	TRBJ2-7	TRBV18	TGTGCCAGCTCACCACAAAGGACAGGGTTTAATTACGAGCAGTACTTC	CASSPQRTGFNYEQYF
NA	NA	TRBJ2-7	TRBV5-1	TGCGCCAGCAGCTTCACCTCCTACGAGCAGTACTTC	CASSFTSYEQYF
once	TRBD1	TRBJ1-6	TRBV6-1	TGTGCCAGCAGTGACACCCGGACAGGGGCGTATAATTCACCCCTCCACTTT	CASSDTRTGAYNSPLHF
NA	NA	TRBJ2-3	TRBV5-6	TGTGCCAGCAGCTCCTCCCCCACGCCGCCAGATACGCAGTATTTT	CASSSSPTPPDTQYF
NA	TRBD1	TRBJ1-2	TRBV5-5	TGTGCCAGCAGCTTAGGCCCAGGGGGTAACTATGGCTACACCTTC	CASSLGPGGNYGYTF
NA	TRBD2	TRBJ2-3	TRBV7-2	TGTGCCAGCAGCTTCTCGGGGGGGGATACGCAGTATTTT	CASSFSGGDTQYF
NA	NA	TRBJ2-2	TRBV30	TGTGCCTGGAGCTGGGGAAACTCGAACACCGGGGAGCTGTTTTTT	CAWSWGNSNTGELFF
NA	NA	TRBJ2-2	TRBV7-3	TGTGCCAGCAGCTTAAGTGGGGCCGGGGAGCTGTTTTTT	CASSLSGAGELFF
NA	NA	TRBJ2-7	TRBV5-1	TGCGCCAGCAGCTTGGATCAGGGGTCGGTCCTCGAGCAGTACTTC	CASSLDQGSVLEQYF
NA	TRBD2	TRBJ2-7	TRBV7-2	TGTGCCAGCAGCTTAGCGGTGCTGCTAGCGGGAGGCGAGCAGTACTTC	CASSLAVLLAGGEQYF
NA	NA	TRBJ2-7	TRBV6-1	TGTGCCAGCAATATTGGGACCGGAAGCTCCTACGAGCAGTACTTC	CASNIGTGSSYEQYF
NA	NA	TRBJ2-3	TRBV2	TGTGCCAGCAGTGAAGCCCCCCAGGGTCCAGATACGCAGTATTTT	CASSEAPQGPDTQYF
NA	NA	TRBJ1-3	TRBV28	TGTGCCAGCAGCCCCCCCGGATCAAGTGGAAACACCATATATTTT	CASSPPGSSGNTIYF
NA	TRBD2	TRBJ2-1	TRBV7-8	TGTGCCAGCAGCGAACCACTAGCGGGAGCGGGATACTCCTACAATGAGCAGTTCTTC	CASSEPLAGAGYSYNEQFF
NA	NA	TRBJ2-3	TRBV5-1	TGCGCCAGCAGCTTGGGTGGCACTCACACAGATACGCAGTATTTT	CASSLGGTHTDTQYF
NA	NA	TRBJ2-3	TRBV10-3	TGTGCCATCAGTGAGCCGACAGATACGCAGTATTTT	CAISEPTDTQYF
NA	TRBD2	TRBJ2-7	TRBV28	TGTGCCAGCAGTTTATCGGGACTAGCGGGAAGCTACGAGCAGTACTTC	CASSLSGLAGSYEQYF
NA	NA	TRBJ1-2	TRBV28	TGTGCCAGCAGTCAGTTACCCAACTATGGCTACACCTTC	CASSQLPNYGYTF
NA	NA	TRBJ1-1	TRBV6-1	TGTGCCAGCAGTGAACGGTCGGGGTACGACACTGAAGCTTTCTTT	CASSERSGYDTEAFF